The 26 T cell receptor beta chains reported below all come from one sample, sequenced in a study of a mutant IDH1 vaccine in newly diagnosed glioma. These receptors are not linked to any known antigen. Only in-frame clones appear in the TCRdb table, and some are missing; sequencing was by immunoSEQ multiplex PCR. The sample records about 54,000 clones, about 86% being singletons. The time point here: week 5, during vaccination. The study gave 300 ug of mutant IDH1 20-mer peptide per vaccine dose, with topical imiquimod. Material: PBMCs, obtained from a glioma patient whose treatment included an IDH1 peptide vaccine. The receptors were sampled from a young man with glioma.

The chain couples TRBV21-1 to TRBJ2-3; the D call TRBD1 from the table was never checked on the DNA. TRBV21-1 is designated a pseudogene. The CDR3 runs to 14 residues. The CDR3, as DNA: TGTGCCAGCAGCTCACGGACAGGTGCAGATACGCAGTATTTT. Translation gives CASSSRTGADTQYF.

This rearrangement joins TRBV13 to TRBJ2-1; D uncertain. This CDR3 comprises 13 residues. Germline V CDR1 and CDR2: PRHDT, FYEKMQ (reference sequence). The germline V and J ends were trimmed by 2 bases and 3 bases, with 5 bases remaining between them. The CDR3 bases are TGTGCCAGCAGCTTATTCAGCTACAATGAGCAGTTCTTC. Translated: CASSLFSYNEQFF.

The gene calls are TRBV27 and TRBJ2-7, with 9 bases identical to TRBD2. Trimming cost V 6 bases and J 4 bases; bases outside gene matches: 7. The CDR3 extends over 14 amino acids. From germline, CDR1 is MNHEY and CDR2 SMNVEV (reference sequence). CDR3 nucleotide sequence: TGTGCCAGCAGCCTAGCGGGGAGCTGGTACGAGCAGTACTTC. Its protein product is CASSLAGSWYEQYF.

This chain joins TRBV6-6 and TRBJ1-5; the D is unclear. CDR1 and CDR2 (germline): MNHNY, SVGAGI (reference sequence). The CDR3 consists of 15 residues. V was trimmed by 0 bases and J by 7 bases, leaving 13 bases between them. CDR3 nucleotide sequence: TGTGCCAGCAGTTACTCCGGTCACACCAGCCAGCCCCAGCATTTT. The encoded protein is CASSYSGHTSQPQHF.

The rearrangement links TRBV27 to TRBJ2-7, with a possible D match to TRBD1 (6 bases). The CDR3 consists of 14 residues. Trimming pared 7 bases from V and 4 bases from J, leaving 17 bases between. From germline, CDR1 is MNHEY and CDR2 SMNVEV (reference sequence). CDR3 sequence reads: CASIKQGSPYEQYF. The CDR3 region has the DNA TGTGCCAGCATCAAGCAGGGGTCCCCATACGAGCAGTACTTC.

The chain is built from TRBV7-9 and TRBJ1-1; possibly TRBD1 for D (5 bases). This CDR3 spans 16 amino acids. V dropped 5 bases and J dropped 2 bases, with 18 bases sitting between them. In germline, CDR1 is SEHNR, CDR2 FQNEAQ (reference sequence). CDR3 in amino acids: CASSLPGALSNTEAFF. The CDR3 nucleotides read TGTGCCAGCAGCCTCCCTGGGGCCCTGTCCAACACTGAAGCTTTCTTT.

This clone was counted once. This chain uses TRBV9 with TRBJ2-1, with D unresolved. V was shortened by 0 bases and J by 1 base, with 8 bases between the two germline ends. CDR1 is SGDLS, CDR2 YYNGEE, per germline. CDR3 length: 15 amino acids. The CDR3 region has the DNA TGTGCCAGCAGCGTAGGGACGGATTCCTACAATGAGCAGTTCTTC. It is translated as CASSVGTDSYNEQFF.

The CDR3, as DNA: TGTGCCATCAGTGCAACCCCGGAGACTGAAGCTTTCTTT. Translating it yields CAISATPETEAFF. J is TRBJ1-1 and V is TRBV10-3; no clear D. The CDR3 loop spans 13 amino acids. Germline CDR1 and CDR2: ENHRY and SYGVKD. The V end was cut by 4 bases, the J end by 5 bases, with 11 bases between.

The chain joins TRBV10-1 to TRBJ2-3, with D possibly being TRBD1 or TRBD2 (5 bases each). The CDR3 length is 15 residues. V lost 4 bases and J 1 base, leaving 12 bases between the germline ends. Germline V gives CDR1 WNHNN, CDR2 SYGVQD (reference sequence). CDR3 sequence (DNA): TGCGCCAGCAGTGTAAACAGGAGGCGCACAGATACGCAGTATTTT. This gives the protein CASSVNRRRTDTQYF.

The CDR3 loop is CASSYSMGDGYTF. DNA for the CDR3: TGTGCCAGCAGTTACTCGATGGGTGATGGCTACACCTTC. The chain uses TRBV6-5 and TRBJ1-2; D is ambiguous. V dropped 0 bases and J dropped 6 bases, with 8 bases sitting between them. CDR1 and CDR2 from the germline V gene are MNHEY and SVGAGI. The CDR3 consists of 13 residues.

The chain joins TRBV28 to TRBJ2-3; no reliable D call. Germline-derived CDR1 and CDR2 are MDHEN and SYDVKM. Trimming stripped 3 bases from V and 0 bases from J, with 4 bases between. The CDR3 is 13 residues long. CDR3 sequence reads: CASSLTSTDTQYF. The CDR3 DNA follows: TGTGCCAGCAGTTTGACTAGCACAGATACGCAGTATTTT.

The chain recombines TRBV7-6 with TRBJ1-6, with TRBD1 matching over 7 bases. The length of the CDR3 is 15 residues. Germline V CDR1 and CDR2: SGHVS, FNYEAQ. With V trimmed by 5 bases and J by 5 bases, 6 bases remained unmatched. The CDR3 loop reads CASSPDRANNSPLHF. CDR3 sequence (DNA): TGTGCCAGCAGCCCCGACAGGGCGAATAATTCACCCCTCCACTTT.

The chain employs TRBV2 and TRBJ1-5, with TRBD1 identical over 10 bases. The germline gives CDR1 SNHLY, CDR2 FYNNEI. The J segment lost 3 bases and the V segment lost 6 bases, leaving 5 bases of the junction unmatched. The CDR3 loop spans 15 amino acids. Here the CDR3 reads CASRTGTGVNQPQHF. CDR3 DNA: TGTGCCAGCAGGACCGGGACAGGGGTCAATCAGCCCCAGCATTTT.

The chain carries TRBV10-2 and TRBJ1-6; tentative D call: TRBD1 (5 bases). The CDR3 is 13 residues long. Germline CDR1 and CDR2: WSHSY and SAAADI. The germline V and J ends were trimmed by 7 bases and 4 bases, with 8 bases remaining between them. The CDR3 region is CASTPGYNSPLHF. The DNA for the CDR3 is TGCGCCAGCACCCCAGGGTATAATTCACCCCTCCACTTT.

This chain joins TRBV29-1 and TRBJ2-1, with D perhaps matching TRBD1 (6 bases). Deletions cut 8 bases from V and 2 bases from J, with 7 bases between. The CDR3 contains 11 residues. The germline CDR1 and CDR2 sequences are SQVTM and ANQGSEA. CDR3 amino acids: CSWGPYNEQFF. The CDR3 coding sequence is TGCAGCTGGGGGCCCTACAATGAGCAGTTCTTC.

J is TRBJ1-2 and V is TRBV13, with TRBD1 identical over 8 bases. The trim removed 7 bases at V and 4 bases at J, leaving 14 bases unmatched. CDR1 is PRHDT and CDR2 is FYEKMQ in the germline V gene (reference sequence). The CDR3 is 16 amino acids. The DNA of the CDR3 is TGTGCCAGCACCCCATGGGACAGGCGCCACTTCTATGGCTACACCTTC. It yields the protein CASTPWDRRHFYGYTF.

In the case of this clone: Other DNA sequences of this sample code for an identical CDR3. The CDR3 nucleotides read TGTGCCAGCAGCGTAGCAGCGGGGGGCGCCTTCTCCTACGAGCAGTACTTC. It codes for CASSVAAGGAFSYEQYF. The chain has TRBV9 and TRBJ2-7, with 9 bases identical to TRBD2. Germline CDR1 SGDLS, CDR2 YYNGEE. Trimming at V came to 0 bases and at J to 0 bases, leaving 7 bases not matched to a gene. The CDR3 spans 17 residues.

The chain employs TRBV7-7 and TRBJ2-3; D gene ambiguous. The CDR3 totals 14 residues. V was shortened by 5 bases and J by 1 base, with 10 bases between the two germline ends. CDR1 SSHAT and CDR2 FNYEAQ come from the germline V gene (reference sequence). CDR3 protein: CASSPYGGTDTQYF. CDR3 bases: TGTGCCAGCAGCCCATACGGAGGCACAGATACGCAGTATTTT.

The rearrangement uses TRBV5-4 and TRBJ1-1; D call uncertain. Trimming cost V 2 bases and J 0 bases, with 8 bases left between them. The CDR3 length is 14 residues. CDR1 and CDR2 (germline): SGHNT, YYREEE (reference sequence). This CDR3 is CASSLTGMNTEAFF. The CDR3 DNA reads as TGTGCCAGCAGCTTAACCGGGATGAACACTGAAGCTTTCTTT.

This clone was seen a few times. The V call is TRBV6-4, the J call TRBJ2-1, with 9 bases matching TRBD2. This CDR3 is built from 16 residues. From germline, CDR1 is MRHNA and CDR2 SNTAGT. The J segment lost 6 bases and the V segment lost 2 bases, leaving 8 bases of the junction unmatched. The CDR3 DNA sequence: TGTGCCAGCAGTGACCCCTCTAGCGGGGATCTCAATGAGCAGTTCTTC. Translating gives CASSDPSSGDLNEQFF.

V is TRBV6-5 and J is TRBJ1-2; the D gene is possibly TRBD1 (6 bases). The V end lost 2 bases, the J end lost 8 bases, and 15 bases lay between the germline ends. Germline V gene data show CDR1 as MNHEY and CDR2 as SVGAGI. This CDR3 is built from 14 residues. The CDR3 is CASSYARRGGGYTF. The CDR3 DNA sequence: TGTGCCAGCAGTTACGCTCGCAGGGGCGGAGGCTACACCTTC.

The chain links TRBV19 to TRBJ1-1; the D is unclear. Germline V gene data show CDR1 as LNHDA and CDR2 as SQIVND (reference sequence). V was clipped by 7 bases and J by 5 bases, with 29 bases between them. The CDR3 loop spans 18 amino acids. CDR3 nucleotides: TGTGCCAGTAAATTGACGCCGGATGGGAGCCTAGCGGGGACTGAAGCTTTCTTT. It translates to CASKLTPDGSLAGTEAFF.

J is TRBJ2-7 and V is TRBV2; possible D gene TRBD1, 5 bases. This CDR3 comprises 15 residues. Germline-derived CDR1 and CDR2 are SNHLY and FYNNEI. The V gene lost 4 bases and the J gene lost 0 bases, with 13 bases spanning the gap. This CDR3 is CASSVGRATSYEQYF. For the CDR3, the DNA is TGTGCCAGCAGTGTAGGCAGGGCAACCTCCTACGAGCAGTACTTC. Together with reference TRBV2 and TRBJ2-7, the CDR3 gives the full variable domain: EPEVTQTPSHQVTQMGQEVILRCVPISNHLYFYWYRQILGQKVEFLVSFYNNEISEKSEIFDDQFSVERPDGSNFTLKIRSTKLEDSAMYFCASSVGRATSYEQYFGPGTRLTVT.

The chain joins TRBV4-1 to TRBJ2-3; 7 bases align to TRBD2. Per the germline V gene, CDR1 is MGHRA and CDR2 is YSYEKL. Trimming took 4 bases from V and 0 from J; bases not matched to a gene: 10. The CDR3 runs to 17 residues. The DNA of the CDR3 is TGCGCCAGCAGCCCAAGTGATGGGGGGGACAGCACAGATACGCAGTATTTT. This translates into CASSPSDGGDSTDTQYF.

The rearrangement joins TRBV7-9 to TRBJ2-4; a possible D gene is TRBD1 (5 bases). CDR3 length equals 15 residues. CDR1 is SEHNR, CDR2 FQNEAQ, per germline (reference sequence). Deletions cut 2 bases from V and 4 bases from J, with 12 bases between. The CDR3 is CASSLYGQGKNIQYF. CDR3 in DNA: TGTGCCAGCAGCTTATACGGGCAGGGTAAAAACATTCAGTACTTC.

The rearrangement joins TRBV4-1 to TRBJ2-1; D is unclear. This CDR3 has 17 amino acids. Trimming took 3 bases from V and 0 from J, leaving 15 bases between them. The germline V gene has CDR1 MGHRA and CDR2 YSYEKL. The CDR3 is CASSQGLARASYNEQFF. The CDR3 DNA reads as TGCGCCAGCAGCCAGGGTCTGGCAAGGGCCTCCTACAATGAGCAGTTCTTC.